The present entry profiles one T cell receptor beta chain with its context. Its cognate antigen is unknown. The sample originates from a study of cytomegalovirus exposure and HLA in healthy donors. Study-level results: Across all donors, roughly uniform sequencing depth was an assumption of the presence/absence analyses. Researchers catalogued about 150 TCR beta chains as cytomegalovirus-associated. In an earlier analysis, most TCR beta V segments were productive about 90% or about 30% of the time. In a later analysis, TCR association rates varied by HLA locus: DRB1 most, HLA-C fewest.

PCR was performed using 60 Vbeta and 13 Jbeta primers. Here immunoSEQ multiplex PCR was the method, and the copy in TCRdb shows in-frame clones only, minus some. Of about 180,000 clones listed, 75% are singletons. Trimming took 2 bases from V and 8 from J; bases not matched to a gene: 2. The CDR3 is 12 residues long. CDR1 and CDR2 from the germline V gene are SQVTM and ANQGSEA. Sequenced sample: PBMCs. The origin of this receptor is a male donor in good health and CMV-seronegative. The V call is TRBV29-1, the J call TRBJ2-1; TRBD2 agrees at 8 bases. For the CDR3, the DNA is TGCAGCGTTGAAACTAGCGGTGATGAGCAGTTCTTC. Translation: CSVETSGDEQFF.